This is a list of T cell receptor beta chains from one sample in a study of T-cell memory formation after mild COVID-19. TCRdb called the 5' RACE reads again in MiXCR, with one record for every CDR3 protein. Among 110,000 or so distinct CDR3 sequences listed, about 20% were seen once. Specimen: PBMCs or a T cell subset sorted from them (not recorded which). These receptor sequences come from a man between 18 and 29 years old who had mild COVID-19 (a few samples of this study predate the infection). Cell type and time point are not known. Each CDR3 is given with its conserved first and last residue.

j_call: TRBJ2-1
v_call: TRBV3-1
cdr3_length: 16
cdr3_aa: CASSMGLLKAYNEQFF

j_call: TRBJ2-7
v_call: TRBV2
cdr3_length: 13
cdr3_aa: CARGGTTTYEQYF

j_call: TRBJ2-2
v_call: TRBV24-1
cdr3_length: 15
cdr3_aa: CATSDPRRTTGELFF

j_call: TRBJ1-2
v_call: TRBV4-1
cdr3_length: 13
cdr3_aa: CASSQEQGSGYTF

j_call: TRBJ2-1
v_call: TRBV14
cdr3_length: 15
cdr3_aa: CASSPTGVKYNEQFF

j_call: TRBJ2-1
v_call: TRBV12-3/TRBV12-4
cdr3_length: 15
cdr3_aa: CASSLAQGGWDEQFF

j_call: TRBJ2-1
v_call: TRBV4-1
cdr3_length: 19
cdr3_aa: CASSPGWDRGDLSYNEQFF

j_call: TRBJ1-3
v_call: TRBV11-2
cdr3_length: 16
cdr3_aa: CASSLASPASGNTIYF

j_call: TRBJ2-7
v_call: TRBV7-9
cdr3_length: 15
cdr3_aa: CASSHADRQVNEQYF

j_call: TRBJ2-7
v_call: TRBV3-1
cdr3_length: 15
cdr3_aa: CASSHGDRGQYEQYF

j_call: TRBJ2-1
v_call: TRBV7-9
cdr3_length: 16
cdr3_aa: CASITPGLADDNEQFF

j_call: TRBJ2-7
v_call: TRBV6-2/TRBV6-3
cdr3_length: 13
cdr3_aa: CASSPQGGNEQYF

j_call: TRBJ2-7
v_call: TRBV6-5
cdr3_length: 14
cdr3_aa: CASSYGGQFYEQYF

j_call: TRBJ2-7
v_call: TRBV25-1
cdr3_length: 14
cdr3_aa: CASSGGQGVYEQYF

j_call: TRBJ1-2
v_call: TRBV5-6
cdr3_length: 14
cdr3_aa: CASSPTGAGYGYTF

j_call: TRBJ2-1
v_call: TRBV11-3
cdr3_length: 16
cdr3_aa: CASSLGPLGSYNEQFF

j_call: TRBJ1-4
v_call: TRBV6-5
cdr3_length: 18
cdr3_aa: CASSYSGRTGGFWGKLFF

j_call: TRBJ1-1
v_call: TRBV5-6
cdr3_length: 14
cdr3_aa: CASSFADLNTEAFF

j_call: TRBJ2-5
v_call: TRBV6-5
cdr3_length: 14
cdr3_aa: CASSYSGGWETQYF

j_call: TRBJ2-3
v_call: TRBV3-1
cdr3_length: 17
cdr3_aa: CASSPSGGSEGGDTQYF

j_call: TRBJ2-1
v_call: TRBV7-9
cdr3_length: 14
cdr3_aa: CASSLVSVRNEQFF

j_call: TRBJ2-7
v_call: TRBV5-6
cdr3_length: 16
cdr3_aa: CASSSHRGPRPREQYF

j_call: TRBJ2-7
v_call: TRBV6-2/TRBV6-3
cdr3_length: 19
cdr3_aa: CASTSLTGTGATLSYEQYF

j_call: TRBJ2-5
v_call: TRBV28
cdr3_length: 13
cdr3_aa: CASSFGGRETQYF

j_call: TRBJ1-2
v_call: TRBV4-1
cdr3_length: 14
cdr3_aa: CASSQGPEARGYTF

j_call: TRBJ1-4
v_call: TRBV4-1
cdr3_length: 13
cdr3_aa: CASSQEVYEKLFF

j_call: TRBJ1-1
v_call: TRBV5-4
cdr3_length: 12
cdr3_aa: CASSLQTGEAFF

j_call: TRBJ1-1
v_call: TRBV7-9
cdr3_length: 13
cdr3_aa: CASSFQRDTEAFF

j_call: TRBJ1-2
v_call: TRBV20-1
cdr3_length: 13
cdr3_aa: CSAPSEAYYGYTF

j_call: TRBJ1-6
v_call: TRBV4-1
cdr3_length: 14
cdr3_aa: CASSQTGGGSPLHF

j_call: TRBJ2-7
v_call: TRBV20-1
cdr3_length: 13
cdr3_aa: CSARGPFNYEQYF

j_call: TRBJ1-1
v_call: TRBV4-1
cdr3_length: 13
cdr3_aa: CASSQDLDTEAFF

j_call: TRBJ2-2
v_call: TRBV11-2
cdr3_length: 14
cdr3_aa: CASSSVPGAGELFF

j_call: TRBJ2-1
v_call: TRBV27
cdr3_length: 14
cdr3_aa: CASSLSQVYNEQFF

j_call: TRBJ2-7
v_call: TRBV7-8
cdr3_length: 11
cdr3_aa: CASSPRSEQYF

j_call: TRBJ2-7
v_call: TRBV9
cdr3_length: 14
cdr3_aa: CASNGGGSSYEQYF

j_call: TRBJ1-2
v_call: TRBV7-9
cdr3_length: 16
cdr3_aa: CASSSTVSTGHYGYTF

j_call: TRBJ2-4
v_call: TRBV10-3
cdr3_length: 15
cdr3_aa: CAISERVEAKNIQYF

j_call: TRBJ1-1
v_call: TRBV29-1
cdr3_length: 13
cdr3_aa: CSVSGPPENEAFF

j_call: TRBJ2-2
v_call: TRBV27
cdr3_length: 14
cdr3_aa: CASSLYAGAGELFF

j_call: TRBJ2-3
v_call: TRBV9
cdr3_length: 15
cdr3_aa: CASSVEGAGTDTQYF

j_call: TRBJ1-3
v_call: TRBV9
cdr3_length: 13
cdr3_aa: CASSEDRGNTIYF

j_call: TRBJ2-1
v_call: TRBV15
cdr3_length: 15
cdr3_aa: CATPKPGTSGGEQFF

j_call: TRBJ1-2
v_call: TRBV5-1
cdr3_length: 13
cdr3_aa: CASSSPDRLGYTF

j_call: TRBJ1-1
v_call: TRBV20-1
cdr3_length: 13
cdr3_aa: CSAPTVMNTEAFF

j_call: TRBJ1-6
v_call: TRBV6-1
cdr3_length: 15
cdr3_aa: CASSERGMWNSPLHF

j_call: TRBJ2-5
v_call: TRBV10-3
cdr3_length: 13
cdr3_aa: CATLGQGPETQYF

j_call: TRBJ2-1
v_call: TRBV20-1
cdr3_length: 15
cdr3_aa: CSARERDSSYNEQFF

j_call: TRBJ2-7
v_call: TRBV7-9
cdr3_length: 11
cdr3_aa: CASSLGAEQYF

j_call: TRBJ2-1
v_call: TRBV24-1
cdr3_length: 15
cdr3_aa: CATSDRGAGNNEQFF

j_call: TRBJ2-2
v_call: TRBV7-9
cdr3_length: 13
cdr3_aa: CASSYRVTGELFF

j_call: TRBJ2-5
v_call: TRBV6-5
cdr3_length: 16
cdr3_aa: CASSSTAGTAPETQYF